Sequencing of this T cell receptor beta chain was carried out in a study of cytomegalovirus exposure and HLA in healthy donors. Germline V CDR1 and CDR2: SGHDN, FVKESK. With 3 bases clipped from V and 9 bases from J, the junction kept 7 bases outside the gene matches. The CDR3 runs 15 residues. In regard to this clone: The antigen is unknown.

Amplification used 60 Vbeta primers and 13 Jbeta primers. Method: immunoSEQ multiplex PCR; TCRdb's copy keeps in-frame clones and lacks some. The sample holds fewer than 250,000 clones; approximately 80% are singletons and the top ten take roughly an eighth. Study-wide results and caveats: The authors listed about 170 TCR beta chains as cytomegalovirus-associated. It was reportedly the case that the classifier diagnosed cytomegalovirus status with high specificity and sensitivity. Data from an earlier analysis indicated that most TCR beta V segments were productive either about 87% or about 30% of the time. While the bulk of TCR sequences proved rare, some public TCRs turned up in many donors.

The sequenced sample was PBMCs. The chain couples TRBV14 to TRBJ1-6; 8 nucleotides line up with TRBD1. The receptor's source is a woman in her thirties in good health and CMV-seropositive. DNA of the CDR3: TGTGCCAGCAGCCACAACAGGGGGACCTTTTCACCCCTCCACTTT. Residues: CASSHNRGTFSPLHF.